The clone carrying this TCR beta chain was counted a single time. Antigen: not known. PCR used 60 Vbeta primers and 13 Jbeta primers. TCRdb keeps only in-frame clones here, not all; method: immunoSEQ multiplex PCR. The repertoire consists of roughly 150,000 clones, with over 80% occurring once and the leading ten covering roughly 4.3%. The record originates from a study of cytomegalovirus exposure and HLA in healthy donors. Overall study context: Findings of an earlier analysis included roughly 120 million unique TCR beta sequences from roughly 190 million T cells.

Study outcomes and limitations: In a later analysis, a missense DCLRE1C variant was linked to TCR beta V- and J-gene trimming. Most of the TCR beta V segments (in an earlier analysis) were productive either about 87% or about 30% of the time. The listing of 160 or so TCR beta chains classed them as cytomegalovirus-associated.

The sequencing input was PBMCs. This receptor was obtained from a man aged 50 to 59 in good health and CMV-seropositive.

For the CDR3, the DNA is TGCGCCAGCAGCCAAAAATCGGGCGAGCAGTACTTC. This sequence encodes CASSQKSGEQYF. The chain recombines TRBV4-1 with TRBJ2-7; D ambiguous. V was clipped by 2 bases and J by 6 bases, with 8 bases between them. CDR1 is MGHRA and CDR2 is YSYEKL in the germline V gene. This CDR3 has 12 amino acids.